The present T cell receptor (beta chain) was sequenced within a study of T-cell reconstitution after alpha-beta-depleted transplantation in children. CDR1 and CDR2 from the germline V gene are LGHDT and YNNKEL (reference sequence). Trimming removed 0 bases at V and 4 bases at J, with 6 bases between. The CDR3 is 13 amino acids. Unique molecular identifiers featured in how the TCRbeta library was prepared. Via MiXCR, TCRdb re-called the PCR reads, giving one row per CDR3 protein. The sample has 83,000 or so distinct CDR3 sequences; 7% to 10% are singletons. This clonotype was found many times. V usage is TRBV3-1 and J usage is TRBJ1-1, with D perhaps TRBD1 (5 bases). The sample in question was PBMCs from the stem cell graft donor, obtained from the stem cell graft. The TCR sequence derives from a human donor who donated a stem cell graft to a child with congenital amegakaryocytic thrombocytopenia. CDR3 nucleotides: TGTGCCAGCAGCCAAGACAGGGCCACTGAAGCTTTCTTT. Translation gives CASSQDRATEAFF. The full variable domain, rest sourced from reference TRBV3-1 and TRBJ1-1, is DTAVSQTPKYLVTQMGNDKSIKCEQNLGHDTMYWYKQDSKKFLKIMFSYNNKELIINETVPNRFSPKSPDKAHLNLHINSLELGDSAVYFCASSQDRATEAFFGQGTRLTVV.